One and the same sample provided the 29 T cell receptor beta chains below, sequenced in a study of T-cell memory formation after mild COVID-19. TCRdb reanalysed the 5' RACE reads using MiXCR and keeps one entry per CDR3 protein. The table shows hundreds of thousands of distinct CDR3 sequences, with 25% to 30% occurring only once. Source material: PBMCs or a T cell subset sorted from them (not recorded which). The origin of the receptors is an adult woman who had mild COVID-19 (a few samples of this study predate the infection). Cell type and time point are not known.

The gene calls are TRBV5-1 and TRBJ2-2; weak D call: TRBD1 (6 bases). The V gene's germline CDR1 is SGHRS and CDR2 YFSETQ. This CDR3 spans 16 amino acids. The V end lost 0 bases, the J end lost 1 base, and 10 bases lay between the germline ends. The CDR3 sequence: CASSLGHRENTGELFF. DNA of the CDR3: TGCGCCAGCAGCTTGGGTCACAGGGAGAACACCGGGGAGCTGTTTTTT.

This clonotype was counted a few times. V is TRBV3-1 and J is TRBJ1-2; the D is unclear. Trimming pared 1 base from V and 8 bases from J, leaving 8 bases between. CDR3 length equals 12 residues. Germline lookup yields CDR1 LGHDT and CDR2 YNNKEL (reference sequence). This CDR3 is CASSQGKAGYTF. CDR3 coding DNA: TGTGCCAGCAGCCAAGGCAAAGCGGGCTACACCTTC.

This clonotype was seen more than once but under ten times. The J gene is TRBJ2-3, the V gene TRBV11-1, with 9 bases that match TRBD2. The trim removed 5 bases at V and 7 bases at J, leaving 4 bases unmatched. Per the germline V gene, CDR1 is SGHAT and CDR2 is FQDESV (reference sequence). CDR3 length: 13 amino acids. As DNA, the CDR3 is TGTGCCAGCAGCCCTAGCGGGGTTTATACGCAGTATTTT. Its translation is CASSPSGVYTQYF.

This clonotype was picked up a small number of times. The rearrangement uses TRBV5-1 and TRBJ1-5; the D gene is possibly TRBD1 (6 bases). The germline V gene encodes CDR1 SGHRS and CDR2 YFSETQ. The CDR3 spans 14 residues. Trimming removed 4 bases at V and 7 bases at J, with 15 bases between. The CDR3 nucleotides are TGCGCCAGCAGCGCGTCGGGGGCGGAACAGCCCCAGCATTTT. Translation: CASSASGAEQPQHF.

The gene calls are TRBV27 and TRBJ1-4; TRBD1 agrees at 7 bases. V lost 3 bases and J lost 2; bases outside the gene matches: 0. The V gene's germline CDR1 is MNHEY and CDR2 SMNVEV (reference sequence). This CDR3 has 14 amino acids. The CDR3 loop reads CASSLTGTNEKLFF. The CDR3 nucleotides read TGTGCCAGCAGTTTGACAGGGACTAATGAAAAACTGTTTTTT.

This clonotype occurred a few times. The chain links TRBV29-1 to TRBJ1-2, with 9 bases fitting TRBD1. Germline CDR1 SQVTM, CDR2 ANQGSEA. Germline trimming cut 6 bases from V and 4 bases from J; bases unmatched to any gene: 6. CDR3 length: 13 amino acids. CDR3 in amino acids: CSVRTGATYGYTF. DNA of the CDR3: TGCAGCGTCCGGACAGGGGCGACCTATGGCTACACCTTC.

This clonotype was detected a few times. The rearrangement uses TRBV5-1 and TRBJ2-2; D not certain. Germline lookup yields CDR1 SGHRS and CDR2 YFSETQ. This CDR3 is 15 amino acids long. V was trimmed by 2 bases and J by 0 bases, leaving 8 bases between them. The CDR3 coding sequence is TGCGCCAGCAGCTTAAGGACCACGAACACCGGGGAGCTGTTTTTT. The encoded protein is CASSLRTTNTGELFF.

There are a few counts of this clonotype. The chain joins TRBV20-1 to TRBJ2-1; TRBD2 is a possible D gene (5 bases). The germline gives CDR1 DFQATT, CDR2 SNEGSKA (reference sequence). V lost 0 bases and J lost 0, with 9 bases in between. The CDR3 runs to 15 residues. As DNA, the CDR3 is TGCAGTGCTAGAGATGTAGCGAGCTCCTACAATGAGCAGTTCTTC. This sequence encodes CSARDVASSYNEQFF.

The table lists this clonotype with a few counts. The chain recombines TRBV25-1 with TRBJ2-5, with D possibly called TRBD1 or TRBD2 (5 bases each). The V end lost 3 bases, the J end lost 2 bases, and 16 bases lay between the germline ends. CDR1 and CDR2 (germline): MGHDK, SYGVNS. The CDR3 length is 16 residues. The DNA of the CDR3 is TGTGCCAGCAGTGACCCCGATCGGGGCCCACAAGAGACCCAGTACTTC. This gives the protein CASSDPDRGPQETQYF.

The V gene is TRBV20-1, the J gene TRBJ1-2, with unresolved D. CDR3 length: 11 residues. Trimming stripped 3 bases from V and 8 bases from J, with 10 bases between. Germline lookup yields CDR1 DFQATT and CDR2 SNEGSKA (reference sequence). The CDR3 spells CSASWTDGYTF. DNA for the CDR3: TGCAGTGCTAGTTGGACTGACGGCTACACCTTC.

The chain combines TRBV2 with TRBJ1-5, with unresolved D. Germline V CDR1 and CDR2: SNHLY, FYNNEI. CDR3 length: 13 residues. V lost 8 bases and J lost 3, with 11 bases in between. This CDR3 is CASAGHSNQPQHF. CDR3 DNA: TGTGCCAGCGCCGGGCATTCCAATCAGCCCCAGCATTTT. Complete variable domain (other parts from reference TRBV2 and TRBJ1-5): EPEVTQTPSHQVTQMGQEVILRCVPISNHLYFYWYRQILGQKVEFLVSFYNNEISEKSEIFDDQFSVERPDGSNFTLKIRSTKLEDSAMYFCASAGHSNQPQHFGDGTRLSIL.

The V and J genes are TRBV9 and TRBJ2-7; unclear D gene. V was cut by 5 bases and J by 3 bases, with 12 bases left in between. Germline CDR1 reads SGDLS; CDR2 reads YYNGEE. This CDR3 has 13 residues. The CDR3 here is CASSRTEIYEQYF. The CDR3 DNA reads as TGTGCCAGCAGTCGGACGGAGATCTACGAGCAGTACTTC.

V is TRBV24-1 and J is TRBJ2-1, with D tentatively TRBD2 (6 bases). The CDR3 extends over 15 amino acids. The germline CDR1 and CDR2 sequences are KGHDR and SFDVKD. The V and J ends lost 3 bases and 5 bases respectively, with 13 bases between them. CDR3 sequence: CATSDGRLKNNEQFF. The DNA for the CDR3 is TGTGCCACCAGTGATGGGAGGCTCAAAAACAATGAGCAGTTCTTC.

The sample holds a few counts of this clonotype. CDR3 in DNA: TGCGCCAGCAGCCCCGGGACGGCCTCTTCTAACTATGGCTACACCTTC. Its protein product is CASSPGTASSNYGYTF. This chain connects TRBV5-1 to TRBJ1-2; D is possibly TRBD1 (5 bases). The CDR3 covers 16 residues. CDR1 is SGHRS, CDR2 YFSETQ, per germline. Trimming removed 4 bases from V and 0 bases from J, with 16 bases in between.

J is TRBJ2-5 and V is TRBV6-6, with 7 bases fitting TRBD1. There are 14 residues in the CDR3. Looked up from germline, CDR1 is MNHNY and CDR2 is SVGAGI (reference sequence). V was pared by 6 bases and J by 1 base, with 5 bases of the junction left unmatched. The CDR3 DNA reads as TGTGCCAGCAGGTACCGGGACAGCCAAGAGACCCAGTACTTC. Encoded protein: CASRYRDSQETQYF.

The chain is built from TRBV14 and TRBJ2-1, with D perhaps matching TRBD1 (6 bases). The length of the CDR3 is 13 residues. Deletions cut 5 bases from V and 4 bases from J, with 9 bases between. Germline CDR1 is SGHDN and CDR2 is FVKESK. Written as DNA, the CDR3 is TGTGCCAGCAGCTCACAGGGTTACAATGAGCAGTTCTTC. Its translation is CASSSQGYNEQFF.

The J gene is TRBJ1-1, the V gene TRBV6-6; D gene uncertain. The length of the CDR3 is 15 residues. Trimming pared 1 base from V and 10 bases from J, leaving 19 bases between. Looked up from germline, CDR1 is MNHNY and CDR2 is SVGAGI (reference sequence). CDR3 in amino acids: CASSYFRSSSDGAFF. The DNA for the CDR3 is TGTGCCAGCAGTTACTTTCGTTCTTCGTCTGATGGAGCTTTCTTT.

The V and J genes are TRBV6-4 and TRBJ1-2; maybe TRBD1 (6 bases). The germline gives CDR1 MRHNA, CDR2 SNTAGT. Deletions cut 7 bases from V and 7 bases from J, with 10 bases between. This CDR3 comprises 11 residues. Here the CDR3 DNA reads TGTGCCAGCAAATCGGGGGCTGGCTACACCTTC. Encoded protein: CASKSGAGYTF.

This clonotype has a handful of counts. CDR3 in amino acids: CASSNTYNSPLHF. CDR3 coding DNA: TGTGCCAGCTCAAACACTTATAATTCACCCCTCCACTTT. The chain employs TRBV6-1 and TRBJ1-6; no clear D. The germline V gene has CDR1 MNHNS and CDR2 SASEGT. Between the trimmed V and J ends, which lost 8 bases and 4 bases, there was a span of 9 bases. The CDR3 sequence is 13 residues long.

The V gene is TRBV9, the J gene TRBJ1-2; tentatively, D is TRBD1 (6 bases). CDR3 length equals 16 residues. Trimming pared 4 bases from V and 7 bases from J, leaving 23 bases between. Germline V CDR1 and CDR2: SGDLS, YYNGEE. CDR3 sequence: CASSPSRGGHRSGYTF. In DNA form, the CDR3 reads TGTGCCAGCAGCCCATCGAGAGGGGGACATCGGTCTGGCTACACCTTC.

CDR3 loop: CASSEWGTRNEKLFF. CDR3 coding DNA: TGTGCCAGCAGTGAATGGGGGACACGTAATGAAAAACTGTTTTTT. The chain is built from TRBV25-1 and TRBJ1-4; possibly TRBD1 for D (6 bases). V shed 1 base and J shed 4 bases, with 10 bases lying between them. The CDR3 runs 15 residues. Germline CDR1 and CDR2: MGHDK and SYGVNS.

This clonotype appeared a single time. The chain links TRBV4-1 to TRBJ1-5; TRBD1 might be the D (5 bases). V lost 4 bases to trimming and J lost 12 bases, with 25 bases between them. In germline, CDR1 is MGHRA, CDR2 YSYEKL. The CDR3 is made up of 16 amino acids. The CDR3 region has the DNA TGCGCCAGCAGCCTCCCCCCGGGACCGCTTGTTAAGGTCCAGCATTTT. This codes for CASSLPPGPLVKVQHF.

The CDR3 loop reads CASSRDGESRAQYF. CDR3 in DNA: TGTGCCAGCAGTCGGGACGGTGAGTCCCGAGCGCAGTACTTC. The rearrangement uses TRBV13 and TRBJ2-7; tentatively, D is TRBD1 or TRBD2 (5 bases each). V gave up 6 bases and J gave up 9 bases, with 21 bases separating them. This CDR3 region has 14 residues. CDR1 is PRHDT and CDR2 is FYEKMQ in the germline V gene (reference sequence).

V and J are TRBV28 and TRBJ2-3, with 8 bases identical to TRBD2. The V and J ends lost 0 bases and 0 bases, in that order; junction bases with no gene match: 5. The CDR3 length is 17 residues. The germline V gene has CDR1 MDHEN and CDR2 SYDVKM. The CDR3 loop reads CASSLWGQRGSTDTQYF. The CDR3 bases are TGTGCCAGCAGTTTATGGGGCCAGCGGGGGAGCACAGATACGCAGTATTTT.

This clonotype appeared a few times. J is TRBJ1-5 and V is TRBV6-5; D is ambiguous. The V gene's germline CDR1 is MNHEY and CDR2 SVGAGI. V shed 6 bases and J shed 0 bases, with 12 bases lying between them. This CDR3 comprises 15 residues. The CDR3 is CASRSGHSSNQPQHF. DNA of the CDR3: TGTGCCAGCAGGTCTGGTCATTCTAGCAATCAGCCCCAGCATTTT.

The chain combines TRBV6-5 with TRBJ2-2; no reliable D call. V shed 0 bases and J shed 4 bases, with 3 bases lying between them. The length of the CDR3 is 13 residues. From germline, CDR1 is MNHEY and CDR2 SVGAGI. CDR3 loop: CASSYSPTGELFF. The DNA of the CDR3 is TGTGCCAGCAGTTACTCGCCCACCGGGGAGCTGTTTTTT.

This clonotype has only a few counts. The chain uses TRBV24-1 and TRBJ1-1; D not certain. Germline V gene sequence: CDR1 KGHDR, CDR2 SFDVKD. V was clipped by 9 bases and J by 3 bases, with 16 bases between them. The CDR3 has 14 residues. CDR3: CATSLSGSDTEAFF. For the CDR3, the DNA is TGTGCCACCTCGTTGTCGGGGAGTGACACTGAAGCTTTCTTT.

The chain recombines TRBV4-3 with TRBJ1-1, with no clear D. This CDR3 has 15 residues. Looked up from germline, CDR1 is LGHNA and CDR2 is YSLEER. The V end lost 0 bases, the J end lost 0 bases, and 8 bases lay between the germline ends. This chain's CDR3 is CASSQEAEMNTEAFF. The CDR3 DNA is TGCGCCAGCAGCCAAGAGGCAGAAATGAACACTGAAGCTTTCTTT.

The count of this clonotype is one. The chain employs TRBV7-2 and TRBJ1-2; D is unclear. The V gene lost 1 base and the J gene lost 0 bases, with 12 bases spanning the gap. The CDR3 sequence is 16 residues long. The germline CDR1 and CDR2 sequences are SGHTA and FQGNSA. The CDR3 protein is CASSLGHGIANYGYTF. The DNA of the CDR3 is TGTGCCAGCAGCTTAGGACACGGGATAGCTAACTATGGCTACACCTTC. Full variable domain (remainder filled in from reference TRBV7-2 and TRBJ1-2): GAGVSQSPSNKVTEKGKDVELRCDPISGHTALYWYRQSLGQGLEFLIYFQGNSAPDKSGLPSDRFSAERTGGSVSTLTIQRTQQEDSAVYLCASSLGHGIANYGYTFGSGTRLTVV.